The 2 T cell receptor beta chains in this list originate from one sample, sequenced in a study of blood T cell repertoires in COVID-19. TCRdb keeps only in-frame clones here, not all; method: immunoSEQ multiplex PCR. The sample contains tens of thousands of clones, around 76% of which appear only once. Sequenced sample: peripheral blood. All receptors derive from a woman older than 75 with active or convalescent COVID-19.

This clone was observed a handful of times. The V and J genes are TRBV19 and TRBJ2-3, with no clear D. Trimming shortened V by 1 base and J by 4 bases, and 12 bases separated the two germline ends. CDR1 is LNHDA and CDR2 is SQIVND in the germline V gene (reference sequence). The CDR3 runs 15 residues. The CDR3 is CASSIGVENPDTQYF. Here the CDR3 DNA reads TGTGCCAGTAGTATAGGAGTAGAAAACCCAGATACGCAGTATTTT.

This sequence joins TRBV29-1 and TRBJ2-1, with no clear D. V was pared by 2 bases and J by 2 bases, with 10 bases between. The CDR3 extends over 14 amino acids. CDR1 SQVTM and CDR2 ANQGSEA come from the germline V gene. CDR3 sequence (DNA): TGCAGCGTTGAACTCAGGCCTACCTACAATGAGCAGTTCTTC. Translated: CSVELRPTYNEQFF.